The rows below give T cell receptor beta chains drawn from one sample of a study of Graves' ophthalmopathy and Graves' hyperthyroidism. Using its own MiXCR run on the multiplex PCR reads, TCRdb lists one record per CDR3 protein. The sample lists over 450,000 distinct CDR3 sequences; around 15% were seen once. The sequencing sample was made of blood. The origin of the receptors is a woman under 40 with Graves' ophthalmopathy. Each CDR3 is given without its conserved first and last residue.

CDR3 length	V gene	J gene	CDR3 protein
15	TRBV11-2	TRBJ2-2	ASSPARGGAGTGELF
14	TRBV14	TRBJ1-2	ASSHITRDRLGGYT
15	TRBV28	TRBJ1-1	ASSSRQGKRANTEAF
10	TRBV4-1	TRBJ1-1	ASSQGRTEAF
13	TRBV6-1	TRBJ2-2	ASSSRDRGSGELF
13	TRBV28	TRBJ2-7	ASSPGGHTLSEQY
13	TRBV6-1	TRBJ2-7	ASSALAGGSYEQY
13	TRBV7-8	TRBJ1-5	ASSLVRGRDQPQH
12	TRBV3-1	TRBJ2-7	ARSTRDGPYEQY
11	TRBV3-1	TRBJ1-2	ASSHERNYGYT
11	TRBV2	TRBJ1-1	ASSVSRNTEAF
13	TRBV5-1	TRBJ1-1	ASSLGQTVNTEAF
11	TRBV11-3	TRBJ2-5	ASSSRITWTQY
13	TRBV19	TRBJ2-2	ASTPGHTNTGELF
14	TRBV27	TRBJ2-7	ASSSSGRPVSYEQY
12	TRBV29-1	TRBJ1-2	SVEGDRGRGGYT
11	TRBV30	TRBJ1-6	ACRAGPGSPLH
13	TRBV12-3/TRBV12-4	TRBJ2-5	ASSIAGGPSETQY
14	TRBV2	TRBJ1-2	ASSEVRVDRIYGYT
13	TRBV28	TRBJ2-7	ASSTGGLSLYGQY
13	TRBV5-1	TRBJ1-1	ASSGWGQGVGEAF
13	TRBV9	TRBJ1-2	ASSPEEGAHYGYT
14	TRBV6-1	TRBJ1-1	ASSSSPPGGEGEAF
14	TRBV7-8	TRBJ2-2	ASSSERLAGTGELF
11	TRBV28	TRBJ2-7	ASTGGPSYEQY
15	TRBV4-1	TRBJ2-2	ASSQDQETRPPRELF
15	TRBV5-4	TRBJ2-5	ASSSGGDRATWETQY